Following are 14 T cell receptor beta chains from one sample sequenced in a study of T-cell memory formation after mild COVID-19. TCRdb re-derived calls from the 5' RACE reads in MiXCR, one entry per CDR3 protein. The top ten hold roughly 21% of the sample, which has around 390,000 distinct CDR3 sequences, approximately 15% seen once. The sequenced sample consisted of PBMCs or a T cell subset sorted from them (not recorded which). The receptors were sampled from a man aged 18 to 29 who had mild COVID-19 (a few samples of this study predate the infection). Cell type and time point are not known.

This clonotype was found many times. The rearrangement links TRBV5-4 to TRBJ2-3; D may be TRBD1 (5 bases). Looked up from germline, CDR1 is SGHNT and CDR2 is YYREEE (reference sequence). The V and J ends lost 4 bases and 0 bases respectively, with 18 bases between them. The CDR3 spans 17 residues. CDR3: CASSPPDSPPSTDTQYF. As DNA, the CDR3 is TGTGCCAGCAGCCCCCCCGACAGCCCCCCTAGCACAGATACGCAGTATTTT.

The CDR3 is CASSLEGLTSTDTQYF. CDR3 nucleotides: TGCGCCAGCAGCTTGGAGGGGCTTACTAGCACAGATACGCAGTATTTT. The rearrangement links TRBV5-1 to TRBJ2-3, with D possibly being TRBD1 (5 bases). Germline-derived CDR1 and CDR2 are SGHRS and YFSETQ. V was cut by 0 bases and J by 0 bases, with 11 bases left in between. The CDR3 is 16 amino acids.

This clonotype was picked up a small number of times. The J gene is TRBJ2-3, the V gene TRBV10-2; no firm D call. The CDR3 runs to 13 residues. The V end lost 0 bases, the J end lost 7 bases, and 8 bases lay between the germline ends. Germline values: CDR1 WSHSY, CDR2 SAAADI. The CDR3 nucleotides are TGCGCCAGCAGTGAGTCGCCATCGAATACGCAGTATTTT. Its translation is CASSESPSNTQYF.

This clonotype was observed a few times. The rearrangement uses TRBV7-9 and TRBJ1-2; tentatively, D is TRBD1 (5 bases). Per the germline V gene, CDR1 is SEHNR and CDR2 is FQNEAQ (reference sequence). Trimming took 1 base from V and 6 from J, leaving 6 bases between them. CDR3 size: 12 residues. The CDR3, as DNA: TGTGCCAGCAGCTTAGTCAGGGATGGCTACACCTTC. Residues: CASSLVRDGYTF.

The sample holds a few counts of this clonotype. V and J are TRBV20-1 and TRBJ1-1; D gene ambiguous. The CDR3 has 13 residues. Trimming shortened V by 0 bases and J by 9 bases, and 14 bases separated the two germline ends. CDR1 is DFQATT, CDR2 SNEGSKA, per germline (reference sequence). The CDR3 coding sequence is TGCAGTGCTAGAGAAATGGGCTACTCCAAAGCTTTCTTT. Amino acid sequence: CSAREMGYSKAFF.

The V gene is TRBV4-2, the J gene TRBJ1-3; D unclear. Trimming removed 1 base at V and 0 bases at J, with 10 bases between. Germline V gives CDR1 LGHNA, CDR2 YNFKEQ. There are 16 residues in the CDR3. The chain's CDR3 is CASSQVEADSGNTIYF. The CDR3 nucleotides are TGTGCCAGCAGCCAAGTGGAGGCCGACTCTGGAAACACCATATATTTT.

V usage is TRBV12-3 or TRBV12-4 and J usage is TRBJ2-4, with unresolved D. With 6 bases removed from V and 0 bases from J, the gap between germline ends came to 15 bases. The CDR3 has 16 amino acids. CDR3 protein: CASSRPIALAKNIQYF. CDR3 bases: TGTGCCAGCAGCCGCCCCATTGCCCTAGCCAAAAACATTCAGTACTTC.

The chain joins TRBV5-6 to TRBJ2-5; 8 nucleotides align to TRBD2. Germline lookup yields CDR1 SGHDT and CDR2 YYEEEE. J was trimmed by 5 bases and V by 4 bases; bases with no gene match: 13. The CDR3 covers 16 residues. This chain's CDR3 is CASSPRMSGGRETQYF. Here the CDR3 DNA reads TGTGCCAGCAGCCCTCGGATGAGCGGGGGTCGGGAGACCCAGTACTTC.

Many counts were recorded for this clonotype. The gene calls are TRBV4-1 and TRBJ2-7, with 9 bases fitting TRBD1. CDR1 MGHRA and CDR2 YSYEKL come from the germline V gene. V was pared by 1 base and J by 3 bases, with 7 bases of the junction left unmatched. The CDR3 contains 16 residues. For the CDR3, the DNA is TGCGCCAGCAGCCAAGTCTACGGGACAGGGAGCTACGAGCAGTACTTC. Translation gives CASSQVYGTGSYEQYF.

This clonotype has a handful of counts. The chain joins TRBV19 to TRBJ2-4, with a tentative D call TRBD2 (6 bases). The V and J ends lost 3 bases and 9 bases respectively, with 18 bases between them. Germline-derived CDR1 and CDR2 are LNHDA and SQIVND (reference sequence). The CDR3 is 15 residues long. The CDR3, as DNA: TGTGCCAGTAGTATCACAGCGGGCGCCGGGGGCATTCAGTACTTC. Translation: CASSITAGAGGIQYF.

This clonotype has ten or more counts. The gene calls are TRBV5-1 and TRBJ2-3, with D possibly TRBD2 on 6 matching bases. Per germline, CDR1 SGHRS and CDR2 YFSETQ. Trimming removed 2 bases at V and 4 bases at J, with 11 bases between. The CDR3 totals 14 residues. Here the CDR3 reads CASSFFGGPDTQYF. For the CDR3, the DNA is TGCGCCAGCAGCTTTTTCGGAGGGCCAGATACGCAGTATTTT.

V and J are TRBV5-5 and TRBJ2-3, with 7 bases lining up with TRBD2. The CDR3 extends over 15 amino acids. Germline V gives CDR1 SGHKS, CDR2 YYEKEE (reference sequence). The V gene end was trimmed by 4 bases and the J gene end by 11 bases; junction bases not matched to a gene: 16. The CDR3 protein is CASSIGERGPQGQYF. CDR3 bases: TGTGCCAGCAGCATAGGGGAGCGGGGACCTCAGGGGCAGTATTTT. Full variable domain (missing parts from reference TRBV5-5 and TRBJ2-3): DAGVTQSPTHLIKTRGQQVTLRCSPISGHKSVSWYQQVLGQGPQFIFQYYEKEERGRGNFPDRFSARQFPNYSSELNVNALLLGDSALYLCASSIGERGPQGQYFGPGTRLTVL.

This clonotype was detected a few times. The chain uses TRBV5-8 and TRBJ1-2, with D possibly being TRBD1 (5 bases). Trimming took off 2 bases at V and 5 bases at J, with 16 bases between the two ends. Germline V gene data show CDR1 as SGHTS and CDR2 as YDEGEE. The CDR3 length is 15 residues. The CDR3 is CASSFGAGPIYGYTF. The CDR3 nucleotides are TGTGCCAGCAGCTTTGGGGCAGGGCCAATTTATGGCTACACCTTC.

This clonotype was recorded many times. This sequence joins TRBV7-2 and TRBJ2-5, with D perhaps matching TRBD1 (5 bases). Germline CDR1 SGHTA, CDR2 FQGNSA. V lost 1 base and J lost 7, with 13 bases in between. The CDR3 has 14 residues. The CDR3 reads CASSLVSQDGTQYF. In nucleotides, the CDR3 is TGTGCCAGCAGCTTAGTTTCACAGGATGGGACCCAGTACTTC.